The entry that follows covers one T cell receptor beta chain sequence. Its target is unknown. Using quantitative 5'-RACE with molecular barcodes, the authors made TCR beta libraries. MiXCR, applied by TCRdb to the 5' RACE reads, yields one record per CDR3 protein. The table records approximately 140,000 distinct CDR3 sequences, approximately 48% of them present only once. The data originate from a study of CD8 T cells in ankylosing spondylitis. CDR3 length: 16 residues. V lost 2 bases, J lost 2 bases, and 15 bases lay in between. Germline values: CDR1 SGHRS, CDR2 YFSETQ. Study-level results: Certain motif variants had earlier appeared in reactive arthritis synovial fluid and blood. Significant enrichment of disease-linked clones was reported in matched ankylosing spondylitis synovial fluid. Seemingly characteristic of ankylosing spondylitis blood was a TCR beta motif consisting of about 8 highly homologous variants.

The receptor was isolated from a male donor with ankylosing spondylitis. The chain joins TRBV5-1 to TRBJ2-3; D possibly matches TRBD1 or TRBD2 (5 bases each). Sequenced input: synovial fluid, either unsorted or a sorted T cell fraction (not recorded which). This chain's CDR3 is CASSFGGSRFTDTQYF. The CDR3 nucleotides read TGCGCCAGCAGCTTTGGGGGTAGCCGTTTCACAGATACGCAGTATTTT.